Described below is a single TCR beta chain sequence and its context. The TCR beta repertoire was assessed by survey-level immunoSEQ sequencing. The protocol was immunoSEQ multiplex PCR, while the TCRdb copy is restricted to in-frame clones and leaves out a portion. The table records around 49,000 clones, approximately 93% of them present only once. V trimming: 6 bases; J trimming: 4 bases; junction bases outside the gene matches: 10. CDR1 SNHLY and CDR2 FYNNEI come from the germline V gene. The CDR3 is made up of 15 amino acids. The clonotype comes from a man aged 35 to 55 with rheumatoid arthritis. The rearrangement uses TRBV2 and TRBJ1-2; TRBD1 agrees at 8 bases. The sequenced sample consisted of PBMCs. The CDR3 loop is CASREEGQGVYGYTF. For the CDR3, the DNA is TGTGCCAGCAGGGAGGAAGGACAGGGAGTCTATGGCTACACCTTC.